This entry features one TCR beta chain sequence. Its target is not known. This sample was included in a study of blood T cells in healthy people across ages. Study results and limitations: Estimated diversity that came from one million T cells was considered an underestimate. The fall in TCR beta diversity per million T cells was roughly linear with age.

Next came a second PCR, run for roughly 6 to 11 cycles, which used a sample-barcoded 5' primer along with a J-beta primer mix. All samples yielded 3 million or more CDR3-containing paired-end reads. TCRdb used MiXCR to reprocess the 5' RACE reads, holding one entry per CDR3 protein. The sample has about 680,000 distinct CDR3 sequences; approximately 49% are singletons. V lost 5 bases, J lost 4 bases, and 14 bases lay in between. The CDR3 has 14 amino acids. Germline CDR1 and CDR2: LNHDA and SQIVND (reference sequence). The chain recombines TRBV19 with TRBJ1-2; TRBD1 is a possible D gene (5 bases). The sequenced sample consisted of blood. This receptor was identified in a woman aged 55-69 years in good health. For the CDR3, the DNA is TGTGCCAGTAGTCCAAAGACAGTCTTCTATGGCTACACCTTC. Encoded protein: CASSPKTVFYGYTF.